What follows are 12 T cell receptor beta chains derived from one specimen sequenced in a study of T cells in Graves' hyperthyroidism and ophthalmopathy. Researchers took RNA transcripts and amplified the TCR beta CDR3 regions from them. HTBI primers were used for first-round RT-PCR of the TCR CDR3. Via MiXCR, TCRdb re-called the multiplex PCR reads, giving one row per CDR3 protein. The data contain some 270,000 distinct CDR3 sequences, approximately 14% of them singletons. Sequencing input: blood. These receptor sequences come from a woman in her forties with Graves' hyperthyroidism.

There are many counts of this clonotype. The CDR3 here is CASSGGQGRYEQYF. In DNA form, the CDR3 reads TGTGCCAGCAGTGGGGGACAGGGCCGATACGAGCAGTACTTC. The chain joins TRBV2 to TRBJ2-7; 9 positions agree with TRBD1. V lost 4 bases and J lost 4; bases outside the gene matches: 5. Germline CDR1 SNHLY, CDR2 FYNNEI. CDR3 size: 14 residues.

The table lists this clonotype with many counts. The rearrangement links TRBV2 to TRBJ1-6; D perhaps matches TRBD1 (5 bases). Germline V gene lookup returns CDR1 SNHLY and CDR2 FYNNEI. This CDR3 region has 12 residues. V was trimmed by 6 bases and J by 9 bases, leaving 9 bases between them. CDR3 region: CASRGTVSPLHF. The CDR3 DNA sequence: TGTGCCAGCAGAGGGACGGTTTCACCCCTCCACTTT.

This clonotype came up many times. V gene TRBV28 combines with J gene TRBJ2-7; a possible D gene is TRBD1 (6 bases). The V gene lost 4 bases and the J gene lost 0 bases, with 16 bases spanning the gap. This CDR3 has 16 residues. Germline lookup yields CDR1 MDHEN and CDR2 SYDVKM. The CDR3 DNA is TGTGCCAGCAGTTATCCATCACAGGGATTCTCCTACGAGCAGTACTTC. It specifies CASSYPSQGFSYEQYF.

The table lists this clonotype with many counts. The V call is TRBV11-2, the J call TRBJ2-5; D is perhaps TRBD1 (6 bases). CDR3 length: 13 amino acids. V was trimmed by 5 bases and J by 7 bases, leaving 14 bases between them. Germline V gene lookup returns CDR1 SGHAT and CDR2 FQNNGV. The CDR3 DNA reads as TGTGCCAGCAGCCTGGGACAACTAGGGACCCAGTACTTC. Protein product: CASSLGQLGTQYF.

This clonotype came up a few times. The rearrangement uses TRBV6-1 and TRBJ2-1; either TRBD1 or TRBD2 may fit D (6 bases each). Germline V gene sequence: CDR1 MNHNS, CDR2 SASEGT. Trimming shortened V by 5 bases and J by 3 bases, and 20 bases separated the two germline ends. This CDR3 is built from 17 residues. The CDR3 DNA reads as TGTGCCAGCAGTTTAAGGGGGGACCGGGCCCTCTACAATGAGCAGTTCTTC. This sequence encodes CASSLRGDRALYNEQFF.

On this clonotype: A much larger clone lies one base from this, so it may be a read error. The CDR3 does not end in the conserved phenylalanine or tryptophan, so this is likely a read error. The chain couples TRBV28 to TRBJ2-7; tentative D call: TRBD2 (6 bases). Deletions cut 5 bases from V and 4 bases from J, with 21 bases between. Germline lookup yields CDR1 MDHEN and CDR2 SYDVKM. This CDR3 has 16 residues. The CDR3 loop reads CASSPPDGAGLYEQYL. The CDR3 nucleotides are TGTGCCAGCAGTCCGCCGGATGGGGCGGGGTTATACGAGCAGTACCTC.

This clonotype was seen more than once but under ten times. This chain connects TRBV14 to TRBJ2-5, with D unclear. CDR1 is SGHDN and CDR2 is FVKESK in the germline V gene. This CDR3 contains 14 residues. V was cut by 4 bases and J by 0 bases, with 9 bases left in between. This chain's CDR3 is CASSLIRDQETQYF. CDR3 bases: TGTGCCAGCAGCCTCATCAGAGACCAAGAGACCCAGTACTTC.

This clonotype turned up a few times. The chain links TRBV6-6 to TRBJ1-6; D call uncertain. V gave up 2 bases and J gave up 10 bases, with 9 bases separating them. Per germline, CDR1 MNHNY and CDR2 SVGAGI (reference sequence). The CDR3 spans 13 residues. This CDR3 reads CASSYTPGSPLHF. The CDR3 DNA follows: TGTGCCAGCAGTTACACCCCGGGGTCACCCCTCCACTTT.

This clonotype was recorded a few times. This may stem from a read error, because a much larger clone lies one nucleotide away. The rearrangement links TRBV10-3 to TRBJ1-5; 7 bases are a match to TRBD1. The ends lost 10 bases at V and 2 bases at J; junction bases unmatched: 5. The CDR3 spans 13 residues. Germline V lookup: CDR1 ENHRY, CDR2 SYGVKD. CDR3 sequence reads: CATPTGGNQPQHF. The CDR3 DNA is TGTGCCACGCCTACAGGGGGCAATCAGCCCCAGCATTTT.

This clonotype was found a few times. The chain employs TRBV4-2 and TRBJ2-7; 8 nucleotides match TRBD2. CDR1 LGHNA and CDR2 YNFKEQ come from the germline V gene. The ends lost 3 bases at V and 3 bases at J; junction bases unmatched: 4. The CDR3 contains 14 residues. CDR3: CASSQGLGDYEQYF. CDR3 nucleotide sequence: TGTGCCAGCAGCCAGGGACTAGGAGACTACGAGCAGTACTTC.

This clonotype was found many times. The chain links TRBV20-1 to TRBJ1-4, with D unresolved. This CDR3 region has 16 residues. The V gene's germline CDR1 is DFQATT and CDR2 SNEGSKA (reference sequence). Trimming cost V 4 bases and J 5 bases, with 20 bases left between them. The CDR3 nucleotides read TGCAGTGCTACCTCCCCCGGACGGCGCGCGAATGAAAAACTGTTTTTT. It specifies CSATSPGRRANEKLFF.

The gene calls are TRBV2 and TRBJ1-5, with D possibly being TRBD1 (6 bases). The V end lost 4 bases, the J end lost 4 bases, and 11 bases lay between the germline ends. CDR3 length: 14 residues. Per the germline V gene, CDR1 is SNHLY and CDR2 is FYNNEI. The CDR3 coding sequence is TGTGCCAGCAGTGCGTATCAGGGGAATCAGCCCCAGCATTTT. Translated: CASSAYQGNQPQHF.